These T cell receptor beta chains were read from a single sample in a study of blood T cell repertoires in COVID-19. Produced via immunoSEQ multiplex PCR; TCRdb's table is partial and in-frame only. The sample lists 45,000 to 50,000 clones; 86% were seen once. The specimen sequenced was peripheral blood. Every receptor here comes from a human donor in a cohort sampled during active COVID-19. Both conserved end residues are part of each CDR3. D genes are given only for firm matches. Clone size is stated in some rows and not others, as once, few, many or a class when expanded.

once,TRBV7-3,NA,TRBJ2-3,CASSLKHSPTDTQYF,TGTGCCAGCAGCTTAAAGCATAGCCCCACAGATACGCAGTATTTT
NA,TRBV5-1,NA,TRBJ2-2,CASSYMTTGELFF,TGCGCCAGCAGCTATATGACGACAGGGGAGCTGTTTTTT
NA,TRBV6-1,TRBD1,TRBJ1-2,CASSEAPAGGDGYTF,TGTGCCAGCAGTGAAGCGCCGGCAGGGGGAGATGGCTACACCTTC
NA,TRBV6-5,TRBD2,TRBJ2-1,CASSYGLAGTNEQFF,TGTGCCAGCAGTTACGGCCTAGCGGGGACCAATGAGCAGTTCTTC
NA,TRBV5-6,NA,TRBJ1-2,CASSRGVRANYGYTF,TGTGCCAGCAGCCGGGGGGTACGAGCTAACTATGGCTACACCTTC
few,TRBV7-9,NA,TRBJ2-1,CASSGYEDYEQFF,TGTGCCAGCAGCGGGTACGAGGACTATGAGCAGTTCTTC
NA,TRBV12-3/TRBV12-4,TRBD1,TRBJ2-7,CASRSGTGHEQYF,TGTGCCAGCAGATCCGGGACAGGCCACGAGCAGTACTTC
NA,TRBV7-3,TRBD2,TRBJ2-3,CASSLEFGLAGGPSSTDTQYF,TGTGCCAGCAGCTTAGAATTCGGTCTAGCGGGGGGGCCCAGTAGCACAGATACGCAGTATTTT
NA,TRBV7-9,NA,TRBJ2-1,CASSLVAEEQFF,TGTGCCAGCAGCTTGGTAGCGGAGGAGCAGTTCTTC
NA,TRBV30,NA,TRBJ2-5,CAWSVLGETQYF,TGTGCCTGGAGTGTCCTAGGAGAGACCCAGTACTTC
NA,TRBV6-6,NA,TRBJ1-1,CASTPQEHTEAFF,TGTGCCAGCACCCCCCAGGAACACACTGAAGCTTTCTTT
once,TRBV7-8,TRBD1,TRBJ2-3,CASSLVIGTGTTSTDTQYF,TGTGCCAGCAGCTTAGTAATCGGGACAGGGACAACCAGCACAGATACGCAGTATTTT
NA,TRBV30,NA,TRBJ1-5,CAWSEGDPGRPQHF,TGTGCCTGGAGTGAAGGGGATCCAGGGCGGCCCCAGCATTTT
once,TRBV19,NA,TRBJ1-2,CASSIGGVGYTF,TGTGCCAGTAGTATAGGCGGTGTTGGCTACACCTTC
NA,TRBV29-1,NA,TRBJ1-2,CSVRLARVRGGYTF,TGCAGCGTGCGACTTGCCAGGGTCAGGGGTGGCTACACCTTC
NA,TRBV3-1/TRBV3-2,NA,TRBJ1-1,CASSQSPGNTEAFF,TGTGCCAGCAGCCAATCCCCAGGGAACACTGAAGCTTTCTTT
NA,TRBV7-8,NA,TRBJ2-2,CASSLRGNGDTGELFF,TGTGCCAGCAGCTTAAGGGGGAACGGTGACACCGGGGAGCTGTTTTTT
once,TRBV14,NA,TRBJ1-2,CASSQRTGQSEGYTF,TGTGCCAGCAGCCAGAGGACGGGACAAAGCGAAGGCTACACCTTC
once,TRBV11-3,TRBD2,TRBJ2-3,CASSPIHDTSGSTDTQYF,TGTGCCAGCAGCCCGATACACGACACTAGCGGAAGCACAGATACGCAGTATTTT
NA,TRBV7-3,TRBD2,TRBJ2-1,CASSLTRGGNEQFF,TGTGCCAGCAGCTTAACACGGGGGGGCAATGAGCAGTTCTTC
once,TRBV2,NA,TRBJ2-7,CASSNRQDVSYEQYF,TGTGCCAGCAGTAACCGACAGGACGTATCCTACGAGCAGTACTTC
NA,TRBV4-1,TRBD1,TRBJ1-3,CASSQSWTGGSGNTIYF,TGCGCCAGCAGCCAATCCTGGACAGGGGGGTCTGGAAACACCATATATTTT
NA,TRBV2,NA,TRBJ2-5,CATLSTTRGAQETQYF,TGTGCCACCCTTAGCACAACGCGGGGAGCGCAAGAGACCCAGTACTTC
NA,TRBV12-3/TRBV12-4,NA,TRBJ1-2,CASSFGWNYGYTF,TGTGCCAGCAGTTTTGGCTGGAACTATGGCTACACCTTC
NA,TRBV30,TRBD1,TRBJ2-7,CAWRNDRGGEQYF,TGTGCCTGGAGGAATGACAGGGGTGGGGAGCAGTACTTC
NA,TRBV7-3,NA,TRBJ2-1,CASSWGRDNEQFF,TGTGCCAGCAGTTGGGGCCGCGACAATGAGCAGTTCTTC
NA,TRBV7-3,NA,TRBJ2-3,CASSGGGPTDTQYF,TGTGCCAGCAGCGGCGGGGGCCCCACAGATACGCAGTATTTT
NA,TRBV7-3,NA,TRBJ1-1,CASSLRSGDDTEAFF,TGTGCCAGCAGCTTAAGGTCAGGGGACGATACTGAAGCTTTCTTT
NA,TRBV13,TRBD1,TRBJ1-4,CASSLRQGSLEKLFF,TGTGCCAGCAGCCTTCGACAGGGGTCTCTGGAAAAACTGTTTTTT